This TCR beta chain was identified in a study of shared clonotypes between healthy human individuals. Study-wide context: Serving as donors were two women and a few men, whose ages spanned 18 to 49.

Germline V gene sequence: CDR1 LNHDA, CDR2 SQIVND (reference sequence). The trim removed 8 bases at V and 4 bases at J, leaving 6 bases unmatched. This CDR3 is built from 13 residues. Remarks on this clone: No antigen is known for it.

Study outcomes and limitations: In general, naive subsets displayed greater estimated richness than memory subsets did.

Produced via immunoSEQ multiplex PCR; TCRdb's table is partial and in-frame only. This repertoire shows roughly 2.2 million clones, about 90% found once; its top ten account for about 0.41%. V usage is TRBV19 and J usage is TRBJ2-3; 7 bases map to TRBD2. Specimen: naive CD4+ T cells from PBMCs. Subset denoted: CD45RA+ positively selected. The origin of this receptor is a man between 18 and 29 years old in good health. Some clones in this sample may be carry-over from other donors' samples. The CDR3 DNA is TGTGCCAGTTGGGAGGGCCCTCCAGATACGCAGTATTTT. It encodes CASWEGPPDTQYF.